What follows are 12 T cell receptor beta chains derived from one specimen sequenced in a study of shared clonotypes between healthy human individuals. Produced via immunoSEQ multiplex PCR; TCRdb's table is partial and in-frame only. Of 950,000 to 1,100,000 clones listed, about four fifths were seen once; the top ten hold 0.5% to 0.65%. The sample consisted of memory CD4+ T cells from PBMCs. The subset: CD45RA-negative fraction. The receptor source for this set is a man in his late teens or twenties in good health. Some clones in this sample may be carry-over from other donors' samples.

About this clone itself: A read error may be the cause here, since a much bigger clone is one base away. J is TRBJ2-7 and V is TRBV7-3; D not certain. Germline V lookup: CDR1 SGHTA, CDR2 FQGTGA. The length of the CDR3 is 15 residues. With 1 base removed from V and 1 base from J, the gap between germline ends came to 11 bases. As DNA, the CDR3 is TGTGCCAGCAGCTTAATGTCGCAGACATCCTACGAGCAGTACTTC. This encodes CASSLMSQTSYEQYF.

Worth noting for this clone: Different DNA sequences within this sample yield the same CDR3. The rearrangement joins TRBV7-9 to TRBJ2-5; D gene ambiguous. The CDR3 spans 12 residues. V shed 5 bases and J shed 4 bases, with 8 bases lying between them. The germline gives CDR1 SEHNR, CDR2 FQNEAQ (reference sequence). The CDR3 sequence: CASSPSGETQYF. CDR3 in DNA: TGTGCCAGCAGCCCAAGTGGAGAGACCCAGTACTTC.

V usage is TRBV2 and J usage is TRBJ2-5; a weak D match, TRBD2 (6 bases). The germline gives CDR1 SNHLY, CDR2 FYNNEI. The CDR3 totals 15 residues. V gave up 6 bases and J gave up 5 bases, with 19 bases separating them. The chain's CDR3 is CASRLSDGGWETQYF. The CDR3 coding sequence is TGTGCCAGCAGACTGAGTGACGGGGGTTGGGAGACCCAGTACTTC. The variable domain in full, with the rest retrieved from reference TRBV2 and TRBJ2-5, is EPEVTQTPSHQVTQMGQEVILRCVPISNHLYFYWYRQILGQKVEFLVSFYNNEISEKSEIFDDQFSVERPDGSNFTLKIRSTKLEDSAMYFCASRLSDGGWETQYFGPGTRLLVL.

The J gene is TRBJ1-5, the V gene TRBV9, with D perhaps matching TRBD1 (5 bases). This CDR3 region has 18 residues. V was cut by 4 bases and J by 4 bases, with 24 bases left in between. CDR1 SGDLS and CDR2 YYNGEE come from the germline V gene. The CDR3 bases are TGTGCCAGCAGCCTAAGCGAGACACAGAGGACACTAAATCAGCCCCAGCATTTT. This gives the protein CASSLSETQRTLNQPQHF.

The chain joins TRBV10-1 to TRBJ2-5; TRBD1 is a possible D gene (6 bases). Trimming shortened V by 10 bases and J by 5 bases, and 23 bases separated the two germline ends. This CDR3 is built from 15 residues. Per germline, CDR1 WNHNN and CDR2 SYGVQD (reference sequence). The CDR3 DNA sequence: TGCGCCACCCGGAGTCGACAGGCCGGAGCGGAGACCCAGTACTTC. Its translation: CATRSRQAGAETQYF.

This clone was observed a single time. This clone may be a read error of a much larger clone one base away. The sample carries other DNA sequences with the same CDR3. The J gene is TRBJ2-5, the V gene TRBV18; no reliable D call. Germline CDR1 KGHSH, CDR2 LQKENI. This CDR3 contains 13 residues. Between the trimmed V and J ends, which lost 0 bases and 2 bases, there was a span of 4 bases. The CDR3 here is CASSPPGQETQYF. The CDR3 coding sequence is TGTGCCAGCTCACCACCGGGGCAAGAGACCCAGTACTTC.

There are a few counts of this clone. The chain links TRBV7-2 to TRBJ1-2; D might be TRBD1 (6 bases). CDR3 size: 17 residues. Per the germline V gene, CDR1 is SGHTA and CDR2 is FQGNSA. Between the trimmed V and J ends, which lost 3 bases and 4 bases, there was a span of 21 bases. CDR3 bases: TGTGCCAGCAGCTTCGGTCCGTGGGACACGAGCCTCTATGGCTACACCTTC. It is translated as CASSFGPWDTSLYGYTF.

On this clone itself: In the same sample, other DNA sequences code for this CDR3. The V gene is TRBV11-3, the J gene TRBJ2-2; D ambiguous. Germline loops: CDR1 SGHNT, CDR2 YENEEA. This CDR3 spans 13 amino acids. With 5 bases removed from V and 2 bases from J, the gap between germline ends came to 6 bases. CDR3 residues: CASSPQNTGELFF. The CDR3 coding sequence is TGTGCCAGCAGCCCCCAAAACACCGGGGAGCTGTTTTTT. The full variable domain, in which reference TRBV11-3 and TRBJ2-2 provide the parts outside the CDR3, is EAGVVQSPRYKIIEKKQPVAFWCNPISGHNTLYWYLQNLGQGPELLIRYENEEAVDDSQLPKDRFSAERLKGVDSTLKIQPAELGDSAVYLCASSPQNTGELFFGEGSRLTVL.

A note on this clone: The same CDR3 also results from other DNA sequences found in this sample. The chain links TRBV4-1 to TRBJ1-2; D unresolved. Germline CDR1 reads MGHRA; CDR2 reads YSYEKL. This CDR3 contains 12 residues. Trimming took 3 bases from V and 1 from J, leaving 3 bases between them. The CDR3 loop is CASSQSNYGYTF. The CDR3, as DNA: TGCGCCAGCAGCCAGAGTAACTATGGCTACACCTTC.

This clone turned up a few times. Other nucleotide sequences in the sample specify the same CDR3. The chain has TRBV5-1 and TRBJ2-5, with 7 positions matching TRBD1. This CDR3 spans 13 amino acids. Unmatched junction bases numbered 0, after V lost 0 bases and J lost 4 bases. Germline V gene lookup returns CDR1 SGHRS and CDR2 YFSETQ. The CDR3 region has the DNA TGCGCCAGCAGCTTGGGGACAGGAGAGACCCAGTACTTC. This gives the protein CASSLGTGETQYF.

This chain uses TRBV5-4 with TRBJ2-4; the match to TRBD2 covers 12 bases. J gave up 6 bases and V 0 bases, and 7 bases lay outside the gene matches. The length of the CDR3 is 17 residues. Germline V gives CDR1 SGHNT, CDR2 YYREEE (reference sequence). The CDR3 is CASSLVLAGGRRNIQYF. The DNA for the CDR3 is TGTGCCAGCAGCTTGGTCCTAGCGGGAGGGCGAAGAAACATTCAGTACTTC.

The chain links TRBV5-1 to TRBJ2-7; D is possibly TRBD2 (6 bases). Germline assignment: CDR1 SGHRS and CDR2 YFSETQ. Trimming removed 2 bases from V and 7 bases from J, with 13 bases in between. The CDR3 has 13 residues. In nucleotides, the CDR3 is TGCGCCAGCAGCTTTTTAAGCGCGGGGGAGCAGTACTTC. Protein product: CASSFLSAGEQYF.